This T cell receptor (beta chain) comes out of a study of early T cells in non-severe SARS-CoV-2 infection (dated by TCRdb to the early 2020s). With respect to the entire study: Because TCR sequencing was done on bulk RNA from unsorted whole blood, the alpha and beta chains could not be paired. Study-level results and caveats: Matching against VDJdb was skewed toward anti-spike CD8 responses, likely underestimated virus-specific expansions, and missed private and CD4 specificities.

Libraries were prepared through 5' RACE. Sequencing was performed on a NextSeq 500. To correct for sequencing error and PCR bias, the TCR library protocol tagged individual cDNA molecules with unique molecular identifiers. TCR alpha and beta chains were both sequenced, and the abundances of alpha and beta sequences in each sample were closely correlated with each other. In the source study's methods: Decombinator V4 was used to annotate TCR sequences for V gene, J gene and CDR3. TCRs were defined as expanded if a significant change between any two time points was detected under a Poisson model with p below 0.0001. Abundances of TCRs were expressed as counts per million after normalisation to the total number of TCRs sequenced in each sample. MAIT TCRs were defined by TRAV1-2 paired with TRAJ12, TRAJ20 or TRAJ33, and iNKT TCRs by TRAV10 paired with TRAJ18. VDJdb, accessed on 1 November 2021, was searched for TCRs annotated for CMV, EBV and SARS-CoV-2, and TCRs annotated for more than one antigen were excluded. The public reads were reanalyzed by TCRdb: fastp trimming at Q25, MiXCR alignment, in-frame beta chains only. Rows with a matching CDR3 protein are joined into one entry that keeps the most common DNA and genes. These V and J calls derive from TCRdb rather than the authors' analysis. The sample records tens of thousands of distinct CDR3 sequences, over 10% of which are singletons. Around 3.5% of the sample is taken by the ten largest.

From its cysteine to its phenylalanine, the CDR3 spans 11 amino acids. Here the CDR3 DNA is all that survives: 33 bases in frame from base 1. Cut back by 2 bases and 13 bases, the V and J ends lie 9 bases apart. CDR1 and CDR2 were assigned from the germline V gene as MDHEN and SYDVKM. A case-control design nested within a healthcare worker cohort in London, UK, was used, with weekly nasopharyngeal swab PCR tests and blood sampling performed. Between 23 and 31 March 2020, the week of the UK lockdown, healthcare workers were enrolled and then followed up weekly for as long as 16 weeks. This clonotype was seen only a few times. It lacks a known antigen. No base quality values were provided; no much bigger clone lies one nucleotide off.

The receptor's source is an adult who was a healthcare worker with PCR-confirmed SARS-CoV-2 infection or an uninfected control (not recorded which). Specimen: whole blood. Here the chain combines TRBV28 and TRBJ2-1; TRBD2 is a possible D gene, resting on 6 matching bases. The CDR3 reads CASSLRENQFF. The nucleotide sequence reads as follows: TGTGCCAGCAGTTTACGGGAGAATCAGTTCTTC.